Detailed here is one TCR beta chain. Its antigen is not known. This entry belongs to a study of cytomegalovirus exposure and HLA in healthy donors. Background on the study: Out of roughly 170 million T cells, an earlier analysis found around 120 million unique TCR beta sequences in total.

Primers for the PCR totalled 60 Vbeta and 13 Jbeta. The method was immunoSEQ multiplex PCR; TCRdb's version includes in-frame clones alone and lacks a portion of them. The data show around 120,000 clones, roughly 82% seen once. The length of the CDR3 is 14 residues. V was shortened by 7 bases and J by 0 bases, with 10 bases between the two germline ends. From germline, CDR1 is MNHEY and CDR2 SVGAGI. The study, taken as a whole, reports: Analysis was carried out at a later point, and it linked a missense DCLRE1C variant to TCR beta V- and J-gene trimming.

The sequencing sample was made of PBMCs. The source is a human donor in good health. The chain combines TRBV6-5 with TRBJ1-5; the D is unclear. CDR3 sequence reads: CASTLSGSNQPQHF. CDR3 DNA: TGTGCCAGCACCCTAAGTGGTAGCAATCAGCCCCAGCATTTT.